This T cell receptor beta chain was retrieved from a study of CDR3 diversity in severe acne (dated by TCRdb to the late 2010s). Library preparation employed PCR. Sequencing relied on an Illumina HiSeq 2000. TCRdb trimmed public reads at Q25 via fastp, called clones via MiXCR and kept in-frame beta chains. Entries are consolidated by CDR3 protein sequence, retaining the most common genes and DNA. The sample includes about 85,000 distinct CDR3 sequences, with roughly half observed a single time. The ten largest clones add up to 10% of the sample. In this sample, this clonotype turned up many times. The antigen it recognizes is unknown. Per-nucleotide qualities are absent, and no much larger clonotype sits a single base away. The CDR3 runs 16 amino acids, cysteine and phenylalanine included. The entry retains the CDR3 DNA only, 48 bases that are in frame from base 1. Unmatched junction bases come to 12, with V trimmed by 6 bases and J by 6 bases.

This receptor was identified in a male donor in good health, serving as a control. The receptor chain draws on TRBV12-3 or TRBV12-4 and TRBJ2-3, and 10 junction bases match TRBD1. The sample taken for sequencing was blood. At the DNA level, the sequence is TGTGCCAGCAGCCCGCAATCCGGGACAGGGGCCGATACGCAGTATTTT. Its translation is CASSPQSGTGADTQYF.